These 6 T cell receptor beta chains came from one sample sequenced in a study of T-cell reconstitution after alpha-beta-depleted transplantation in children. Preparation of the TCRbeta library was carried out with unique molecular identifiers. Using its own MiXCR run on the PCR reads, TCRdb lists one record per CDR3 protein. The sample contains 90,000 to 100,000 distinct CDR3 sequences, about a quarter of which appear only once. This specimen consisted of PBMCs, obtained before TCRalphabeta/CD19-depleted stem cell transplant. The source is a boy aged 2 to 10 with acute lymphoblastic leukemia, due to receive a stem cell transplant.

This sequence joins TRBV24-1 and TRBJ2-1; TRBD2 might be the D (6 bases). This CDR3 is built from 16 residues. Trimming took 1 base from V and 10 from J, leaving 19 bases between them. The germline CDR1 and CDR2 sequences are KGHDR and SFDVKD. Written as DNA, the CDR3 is TGTGCCACCAGTGATTTAGGAGGAGGGGCCCCCTCAGAGCAGTTCTTC. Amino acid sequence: CATSDLGGGAPSEQFF.

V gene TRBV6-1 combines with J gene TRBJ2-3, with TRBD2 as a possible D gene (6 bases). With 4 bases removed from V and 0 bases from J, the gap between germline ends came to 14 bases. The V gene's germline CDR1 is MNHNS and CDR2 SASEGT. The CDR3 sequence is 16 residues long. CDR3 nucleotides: TGTGCCAGCAGTGGGCTTAGCGGAGGGAGCACAGATACGCAGTATTTT. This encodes CASSGLSGGSTDTQYF.

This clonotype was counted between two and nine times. The CDR3 region is CASRSSGEGYEQYF. In DNA, the CDR3 is TGTGCCAGCAGAAGTAGCGGAGAAGGCTACGAGCAGTACTTC. The rearrangement joins TRBV12-3 or TRBV12-4 to TRBJ2-7; possible D gene TRBD2, 6 bases. The CDR3 contains 14 residues. Deletions cut 6 bases from V and 3 bases from J, with 15 bases between.

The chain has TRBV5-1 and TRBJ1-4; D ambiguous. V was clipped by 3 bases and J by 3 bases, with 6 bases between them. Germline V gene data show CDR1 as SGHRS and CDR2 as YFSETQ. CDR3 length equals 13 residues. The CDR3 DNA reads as TGCGCCAGCAGCTCCAACCCTAATGAAAAACTGTTTTTT. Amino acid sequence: CASSSNPNEKLFF.

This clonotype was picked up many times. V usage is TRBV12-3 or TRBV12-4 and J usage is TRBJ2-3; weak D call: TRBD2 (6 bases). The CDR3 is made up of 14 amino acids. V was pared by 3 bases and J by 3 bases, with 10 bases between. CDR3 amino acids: CASSLVGGTDTQYF. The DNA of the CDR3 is TGTGCCAGCAGTTTGGTGGGGGGAACAGATACGCAGTATTTT.

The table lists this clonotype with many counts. CDR3 loop: CASRSDRLSYNEQFF. CDR3 sequence (DNA): TGTGCCAGCAGATCGGACAGACTCTCCTACAATGAGCAGTTCTTC. This chain connects TRBV7-9 to TRBJ2-1, with D perhaps matching TRBD1 (6 bases). This CDR3 is built from 15 residues. From germline, CDR1 is SEHNR and CDR2 FQNEAQ (reference sequence). V lost 6 bases to trimming and J lost 0 bases, with 12 bases between them.